This section outlines one T cell receptor (beta chain) sequence together with its context. The repertoire was sequenced with immunoSEQ multiplex PCR; TCRdb's copy has only in-frame clones and lacks some. This sample has some 340,000 clones, with about four fifths found just once. The record originates from a study of blood T cell repertoires in COVID-19. Ages ranged from about 18 to 89 years, with residence in fewer than 25 US areas. The CDR3 length is 16 residues. The germline gives CDR1 MNHEY, CDR2 SVGEGT. J was trimmed by 5 bases and V by 0 bases; bases with no gene match: 9. Sequenced sample: PBMCs or T cells enriched from blood (not recorded which). The chain is built from TRBV6-2 or TRBV6-3 and TRBJ2-5; 7 bases agree with TRBD2. This receptor was identified in a woman between 45 and 60 years old who had recovered from COVID-19. The CDR3 protein is CASSYSTGRLEETQYF. As DNA, the CDR3 is TGTGCCAGCAGTTACTCGACCGGGAGGCTCGAGGAGACCCAGTACTTC.